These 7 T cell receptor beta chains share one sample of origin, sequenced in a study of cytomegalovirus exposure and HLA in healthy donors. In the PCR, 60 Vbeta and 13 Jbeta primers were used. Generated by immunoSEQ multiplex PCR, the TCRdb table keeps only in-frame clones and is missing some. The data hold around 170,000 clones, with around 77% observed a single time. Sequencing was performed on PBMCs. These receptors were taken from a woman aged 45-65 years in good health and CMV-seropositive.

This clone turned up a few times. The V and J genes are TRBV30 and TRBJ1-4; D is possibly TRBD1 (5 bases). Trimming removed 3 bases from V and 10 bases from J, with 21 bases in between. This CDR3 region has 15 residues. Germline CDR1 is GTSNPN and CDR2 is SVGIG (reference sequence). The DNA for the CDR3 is TGTGCCTGGAGCCCTGGGCAGGGCCCGTACGGAAAACTGTTTTTT. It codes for CAWSPGQGPYGKLFF.

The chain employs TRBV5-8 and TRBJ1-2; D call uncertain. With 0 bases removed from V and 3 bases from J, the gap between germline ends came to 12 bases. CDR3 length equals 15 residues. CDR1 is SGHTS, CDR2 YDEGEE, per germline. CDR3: CASSLVAGKYYGYTF. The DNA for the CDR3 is TGTGCCAGCAGCTTGGTGGCGGGAAAGTACTATGGCTACACCTTC.

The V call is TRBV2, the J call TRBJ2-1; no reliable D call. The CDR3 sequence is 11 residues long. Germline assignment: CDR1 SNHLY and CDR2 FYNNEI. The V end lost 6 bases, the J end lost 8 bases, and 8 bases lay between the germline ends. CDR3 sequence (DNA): TGTGCCAGCAGCCCGAGAGATGAGCAGTTCTTC. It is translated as CASSPRDEQFF.

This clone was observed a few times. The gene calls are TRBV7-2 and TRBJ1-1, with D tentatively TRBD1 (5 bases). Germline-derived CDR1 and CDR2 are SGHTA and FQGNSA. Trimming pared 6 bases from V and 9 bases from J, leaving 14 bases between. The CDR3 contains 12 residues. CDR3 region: CASRRQSSKAFF. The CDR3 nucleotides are TGTGCCAGCAGAAGACAGAGTAGTAAAGCTTTCTTT.

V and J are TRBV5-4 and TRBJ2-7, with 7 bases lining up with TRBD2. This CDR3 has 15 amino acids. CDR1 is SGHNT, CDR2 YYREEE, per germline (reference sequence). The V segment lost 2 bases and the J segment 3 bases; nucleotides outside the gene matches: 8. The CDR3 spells CASSFLAGRDYEQYF. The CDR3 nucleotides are TGTGCCAGCAGCTTCTTAGCGGGTCGGGACTACGAGCAGTACTTC.

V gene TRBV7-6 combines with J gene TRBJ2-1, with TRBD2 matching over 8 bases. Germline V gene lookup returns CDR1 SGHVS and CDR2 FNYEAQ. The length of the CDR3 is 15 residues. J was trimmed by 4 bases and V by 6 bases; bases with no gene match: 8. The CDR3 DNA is TGTGCCAGCAGTCCACTAGCGGAGCGATACAATGAGCAGTTCTTC. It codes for CASSPLAERYNEQFF.

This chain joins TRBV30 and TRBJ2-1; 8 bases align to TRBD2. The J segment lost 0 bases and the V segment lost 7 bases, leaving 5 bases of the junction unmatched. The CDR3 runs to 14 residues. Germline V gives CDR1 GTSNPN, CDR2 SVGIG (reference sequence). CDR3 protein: CASSTSGSYNEQFF. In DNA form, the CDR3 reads TGTGCCTCGTCCACTAGCGGCTCCTACAATGAGCAGTTCTTC.